These T cell receptor beta chains were read from a single sample in a study of blood T cell repertoires in COVID-19. Libraries were prepared by immunoSEQ multiplex PCR; TCRdb keeps only in-frame clonotypes and omits some of them. In the table there are 290,000 or so clones, around 90% of which are singletons. Sequencing used PBMCs or T cells enriched from blood (not recorded which). The origin of the receptors is a woman between 25 and 40 years old who had recovered from COVID-19. The CDR3 runs from the conserved cysteine through the conserved F or W. D genes are given only for firm matches. Clone sizes are given selectively: once, few, many, or a class where the clone is expanded.

clone_size j_call d_call v_call cdr3_aa cdr3_nt
NA TRBJ2-1 TRBD1 TRBV7-9 CASGKRTGVNNEQFF TGTGCCAGCGGCAAACGGACAGGGGTGAACAATGAGCAGTTCTTC
NA TRBJ2-3 NA TRBV5-6 CASRVGSTDTQYF TGTGCCAGCAGGGTCGGGAGCACAGATACGCAGTATTTT
NA TRBJ2-1 NA TRBV7-8 CASSLSVEQFF TGTGCCAGCAGCCTATCCGTGGAGCAGTTCTTC
once TRBJ1-1 TRBD1 TRBV28 CASRSGTGITEAFF TGTGCCAGCAGGTCCGGGACAGGGATCACTGAAGCTTTCTTT
NA TRBJ2-1 NA TRBV7-2 CASSRRLEIREQFF TGTGCCAGCAGCCGCCGACTCGAAATACGTGAGCAGTTCTTC
NA TRBJ2-2 NA TRBV5-4 CASSIRRDPTGELFF TGTGCCAGCAGTATAAGGAGGGACCCTACGGGGGAGCTGTTTTTT
NA TRBJ1-2 TRBD1 TRBV19 CASRDRHYGYTF TGTGCCAGTAGGGACAGGCACTATGGCTACACCTTC
NA TRBJ1-5 NA TRBV28 CASSAHTGNQPQHF TGTGCCAGCAGTGCCCACACAGGGAATCAGCCCCAGCATTTT
NA TRBJ2-7 TRBD2 TRBV5-6 CASSLAGGSAYEQYF TGTGCCAGCAGCTTGGCCGGCGGGAGCGCATACGAGCAGTACTTC
NA TRBJ2-1 TRBD1 TRBV4-2 CASSQDHGTGGSNEQFF TGTGCCAGCAGCCAAGACCACGGGACAGGGGGCTCGAATGAGCAGTTCTTC
NA TRBJ2-3 TRBD2 TRBV28 CASSLGGSGSTDTQYF TGTGCCAGCAGTTTAGGTGGTAGCGGGAGCACAGATACGCAGTATTTT
NA TRBJ1-6 NA TRBV7-2 CASSSYVDSPLHF TGTGCCAGCAGCTCCTATGTAGATTCACCCCTCCACTTT
NA TRBJ2-3 TRBD2 TRBV11-3 CASSPQDSGMVTQYF TGTGCCAGCAGCCCCCAGGATAGCGGGATGGTTACGCAGTATTTT
once TRBJ2-3 TRBD2 TRBV5-1 CASSLVIAGSTDTQYF TGCGCCAGCAGCTTGGTCATAGCGGGTAGCACAGATACGCAGTATTTT
NA TRBJ2-1 NA TRBV24-1 CATSDPGRSNEQFF TGTGCCACCAGTGATCCGGGAAGGTCCAATGAGCAGTTCTTC
NA TRBJ2-5 NA TRBV5-4 CASTRYRDGETQYF TGTGCCAGCACCAGGTACAGGGATGGGGAGACCCAGTACTTC
NA TRBJ2-2 NA TRBV29-1 CSVGRDGTGELFF TGCAGCGTTGGGCGGGATGGCACCGGGGAGCTGTTTTTT
NA TRBJ1-1 TRBD1 TRBV6-1 CATGTGGKEAFF TGTGCCACCGGAACAGGGGGAAAGGAAGCTTTCTTT
NA TRBJ1-2 TRBD1 TRBV25-1 CASSEFGGGRSNYGYTF TGTGCCAGCAGTGAATTTGGAGGGGGCAGATCCAACTATGGCTACACCTTC
NA TRBJ1-6 NA TRBV9 CASSVGGDSPLHF TGTGCCAGCAGCGTAGGGGGGGATTCGCCCCTCCACTTT
NA TRBJ2-1 TRBD2 TRBV5-4 CASSLTGLAPYNEQFF TGTGCCAGCAGCTTGACGGGACTAGCGCCCTACAATGAGCAGTTCTTC
NA TRBJ1-1 NA TRBV9 CASSPQADRLHTEAFF TGTGCCAGCAGCCCCCAAGCGGACAGATTGCACACTGAAGCTTTCTTT
NA TRBJ1-1 NA TRBV6-1 CASSEYRSNTEAFF TGTGCCAGCAGTGAATACAGGAGTAACACTGAAGCTTTCTTT
NA TRBJ1-2 NA TRBV7-2 CASSSLRVGYGYTF TGTGCCAGCAGCTCCCTCAGGGTAGGCTATGGCTACACCTTC
NA TRBJ2-7 NA TRBV6-5 CASREQGLSYEQYF TGTGCCAGTCGGGAACAGGGCCTCTCCTACGAGCAGTACTTC
NA TRBJ2-7 NA TRBV19 CASSTGGRLPHEQYF TGTGCCAGTAGTACTGGGGGCAGGTTGCCCCACGAGCAGTACTTC
once TRBJ2-1 NA TRBV6-4 CASSVHRGYNEQFF TGTGCCAGCAGTGTCCATCGGGGCTACAATGAGCAGTTCTTC
NA TRBJ2-1 NA TRBV24-1 CATSDSRGLAPNNEQFF TGTGCCACCAGTGATTCCCGTGGGCTAGCGCCCAACAATGAGCAGTTCTTC
NA TRBJ2-3 TRBD1 TRBV11-3 CASSLREGGADTQYF TGTGCCAGCAGCTTAAGGGAAGGGGGCGCAGATACGCAGTATTTT
NA TRBJ2-3 TRBD2 TRBV27 CASSVTAGGLGDTQYF TGTGCCAGCTCCGTGACGGCGGGAGGATTGGGAGATACGCAGTATTTT
NA TRBJ1-4 TRBD1 TRBV30 CAWNDRGLDEKLFF TGTGCCTGGAATGACAGGGGGCTAGACGAAAAACTGTTTTTT
NA TRBJ2-1 NA TRBV7-3 CASSLYMAEQFF TGTGCCAGCAGCTTATATATGGCAGAGCAGTTCTTC
NA TRBJ2-5 TRBD2 TRBV30 CARGPGGVQETQYF TGTGCCCGGGGCCCGGGAGGGGTACAAGAGACCCAGTACTTC
NA TRBJ1-3 TRBD1 TRBV29-1 CSVVQGAGNTIYF TGCAGCGTTGTACAGGGGGCTGGAAACACCATATATTTT
NA TRBJ2-5 TRBD1 TRBV7-3 CASSLTDRPQETQYF TGTGCCAGCAGCTTAACGGACAGGCCTCAAGAGACCCAGTACTTC
NA TRBJ2-5 TRBD1 TRBV30 CAWRPQLGTGLGETQYF TGTGCCTGGAGACCCCAACTAGGGACAGGGTTGGGAGAGACCCAGTACTTC
once TRBJ2-3 TRBD2 TRBV27 CASVRKRESTDTQYF TGTGCCAGCGTAAGGAAGCGGGAGAGCACAGATACGCAGTATTTT
NA TRBJ1-5 TRBD1 TRBV7-9 CASSLIGGQGRNQPQHF TGTGCCAGCAGCTTAATCGGAGGACAGGGTAGAAATCAGCCCCAGCATTTT
NA TRBJ1-3 TRBD1 TRBV28 CASSRGQASGNTIYF TGTGCCAGCAGCAGGGGACAGGCCTCTGGAAACACCATATATTTT
NA TRBJ1-5 NA TRBV7-6 CASSQYSNQPQHF TGTGCCAGCAGCCAGTATAGCAATCAGCCCCAGCATTTT
NA TRBJ2-3 TRBD2 TRBV19 CASSTSGRGITDTQYF TGTGCCAGTAGTACGAGCGGGAGGGGCATCACAGATACGCAGTATTTT
once TRBJ1-6 NA TRBV6-2/TRBV6-3 CASSRKRQVVRSPLHF TGTGCCAGCAGCCGAAAAAGACAGGTTGTACGTTCACCCCTCCACTTT
NA TRBJ2-5 NA TRBV5-1 CASSSSTASETQYF TGCGCCAGCAGCTCCTCGACAGCGTCCGAGACCCAGTACTTC
NA TRBJ2-7 TRBD1 TRBV27 CASSFGTGPYEQYF TGTGCCAGCAGTTTCGGGACAGGGCCCTACGAGCAGTACTTC
NA TRBJ2-1 NA TRBV7-2 CASSLLASAEQFF TGTGCCAGCAGCCTGCTAGCGTCAGCCGAGCAGTTCTTC
NA TRBJ2-1 TRBD2 TRBV13 CASSSRLAGGYNEQFF TGTGCCAGCAGCTCCCGACTAGCGGGAGGATACAATGAGCAGTTCTTC
few TRBJ1-2 NA TRBV6-5 CASSYSITGNYGYTF TGTGCCAGCAGTTACTCGATAACGGGTAACTATGGCTACACCTTC
NA TRBJ1-1 NA TRBV18 CASSPLTSEAFF TGTGCCAGCTCACCACTAACTTCTGAAGCTTTCTTT
once TRBJ2-3 TRBD2 TRBV7-3 CASSRLTSGGTDTQYF TGTGCCAGCAGCCGCCTAACTAGCGGAGGCACAGATACGCAGTATTTT
NA TRBJ1-2 NA TRBV6-1 CASSEEGGNYGYTF TGTGCCAGCAGTGAAGAAGGCGGTAACTATGGCTACACCTTC
NA TRBJ2-6 NA TRBV6-5 CASRTGISGANVLTF TGTGCCAGCCGAACGGGTATATCTGGGGCCAACGTCCTGACTTTC
NA TRBJ2-1 TRBD2 TRBV11-3 CASSLERTSGRVDEQFF TGTGCCAGCAGCTTAGAACGGACTAGCGGGAGGGTGGATGAGCAGTTCTTC
NA TRBJ2-7 NA TRBV9 CASSPSSSSAPGNEQYF TGTGCCAGCAGCCCTTCGTCCTCTAGCGCCCCCGGAAACGAGCAGTACTTC
NA TRBJ2-1 NA TRBV2 CASSDEGGTKQFF TGTGCCAGCAGTGATGAGGGCGGGACGAAGCAGTTCTTC
once TRBJ2-1 TRBD2 TRBV7-3 CASSFSSGSFYNEQFF TGTGCCAGCAGCTTTTCAAGCGGGAGCTTCTACAATGAGCAGTTCTTC
NA TRBJ1-2 NA TRBV14 CASSPMGGYGYTF TGTGCCAGCAGCCCTATGGGGGGGTATGGCTACACCTTC
NA TRBJ2-1 NA TRBV9 CASSPMGGVEQFF TGTGCCAGCAGCCCGATGGGCGGGGTTGAGCAGTTCTTC